The next 2 T cell receptor beta chains were all read from a single sample in a study of patients and donors after allogeneic stem cell transplantation. TCRdb ran MiXCR on the RT-PCR reads and lists one entry per CDR3 protein. The sample shows 800,000 to 1,000,000 distinct CDR3 sequences, 18% of them seen only once. Sequences were obtained from blood, either unsorted or a sorted T cell fraction (not recorded which). The receptor set was obtained from a human donor who was either an allogeneic HSCT recipient or a stem cell or donor lymphocyte infusion donor (not recorded which). It is not recorded whose cells these are; they may come from a transplant donor.

This clonotype has a count of ten or more. The V gene is TRBV12-3 or TRBV12-4, the J gene TRBJ2-2; a possible D gene is TRBD1 (7 bases). Trimming took 6 bases from V and 5 from J, leaving 16 bases between them. The length of the CDR3 is 15 residues. The CDR3 bases are TGTGCCAGCAGCCCGAACAGGGGAGGTACCGGGGAGCTGTTTTTT. This codes for CASSPNRGGTGELFF.

This clonotype was picked up a small number of times. The chain uses TRBV10-3 and TRBJ2-4; D is possibly TRBD1 or TRBD2 (6 bases each). Looked up from germline, CDR1 is ENHRY and CDR2 is SYGVKD. Trimming cost V 0 bases and J 1 base, with 16 bases left between them. This CDR3 spans 18 amino acids. CDR3 sequence: CAISESKTGATAKNIQYF. CDR3 sequence (DNA): TGTGCCATCAGTGAGTCGAAAACGGGGGCCACGGCCAAAAACATTCAGTACTTC.